These 26 T cell receptor beta chains were sequenced from one sample in a study of cytomegalovirus exposure and HLA in healthy donors. Primers for the PCR totalled 60 Vbeta and 13 Jbeta. Produced via immunoSEQ multiplex PCR; TCRdb's table is partial and in-frame only. The table records around 67,000 clones, over 60% of them present only once. Source material: PBMCs. The source of these receptors is a woman in her fifties or sixties in good health and CMV-seronegative.

J is TRBJ2-5 and V is TRBV5-1; D remains unclear. CDR1 and CDR2 from the germline V gene are SGHRS and YFSETQ. Trimming took 0 bases from V and 2 from J, leaving 8 bases between them. CDR3 length equals 14 residues. CDR3 sequence (DNA): TGCGCCAGCAGCTTGGCTTTACAGCAAGAGACCCAGTACTTC. This codes for CASSLALQQETQYF.

This clone has only a few counts. V usage is TRBV5-1 and J usage is TRBJ1-1; D not certain. Trimming shortened V by 0 bases and J by 4 bases, and 7 bases separated the two germline ends. There are 13 residues in the CDR3. Germline lookup yields CDR1 SGHRS and CDR2 YFSETQ. CDR3: CASSLGPGTEAFF. In DNA form, the CDR3 reads TGCGCCAGCAGCTTGGGCCCGGGCACTGAAGCTTTCTTT.

This clone was recorded only once. The V and J genes are TRBV7-9 and TRBJ2-3; a possible D gene is TRBD2 (5 bases). The ends were cut back, 2 bases at V and 0 bases at J, with 9 bases in the middle. Germline assignment: CDR1 SEHNR and CDR2 FQNEAQ (reference sequence). This CDR3 comprises 15 residues. CDR3 amino acids: CASSLTGLSTDTQYF. CDR3 bases: TGTGCCAGCAGCTTAACCGGACTGAGCACAGATACGCAGTATTTT.

This chain uses TRBV5-5 with TRBJ2-5, with a possible D match to TRBD2 (6 bases). Deletions cut 2 bases from V and 0 bases from J, with 17 bases between. This CDR3 has 17 amino acids. Germline loops: CDR1 SGHKS, CDR2 YYEKEE (reference sequence). The CDR3 DNA sequence: TGTGCCAGCAGCTTTCGGTGGTCTAGCGATAACCAAGAGACCCAGTACTTC. Protein sequence: CASSFRWSSDNQETQYF.

The rearrangement links TRBV6-5 to TRBJ2-3; possible D gene TRBD2, 6 bases. CDR3 length: 13 residues. Germline assignment: CDR1 MNHEY and CDR2 SVGAGI. With 8 bases removed from V and 4 bases from J, the gap between germline ends came to 13 bases. In DNA form, the CDR3 reads TGTGCCAGCCGGAGGGTAAAGGCAGATACGCAGTATTTT. Protein product: CASRRVKADTQYF.

Here the CDR3 reads CASSESWGMGLTYEQYF. Written as DNA, the CDR3 is TGCGCCAGCAGTGAGTCTTGGGGGATGGGACTGACCTACGAGCAGTACTTC. The chain joins TRBV10-2 to TRBJ2-7, with D maybe TRBD2 (6 bases). The CDR3 consists of 17 residues. The germline V gene encodes CDR1 WSHSY and CDR2 SAAADI. With 0 bases removed from V and 2 bases from J, the gap between germline ends came to 17 bases.

This clone is labeled medium-sized. This chain connects TRBV5-4 to TRBJ2-7; tentative D call: TRBD1 (5 bases). CDR3 size: 13 residues. In germline, CDR1 is SGHNT, CDR2 YYREEE (reference sequence). Trimming left V 5 bases short and J 5 bases short, with 14 bases between. CDR3 loop: CASRPLGVDEQYF. In DNA form, the CDR3 reads TGTGCCAGCAGGCCCTTAGGGGTCGACGAGCAGTACTTC.

CDR3 bases: TGCGCCAGCAGTGGGACAGGGTCTCAGCCCCAGCATTTT. Protein sequence: CASSGTGSQPQHF. The chain couples TRBV10-1 to TRBJ1-5, with TRBD1 matching 8 bases. CDR1 and CDR2 from the germline V gene are WNHNN and SYGVQD (reference sequence). The length of the CDR3 is 13 residues. V lost 4 bases, J lost 6 bases, and 2 bases stayed unmatched.

The chain is built from TRBV9 and TRBJ2-3; 9 nucleotides align to TRBD1. V shed 3 bases and J 6 bases; nucleotides not matched to a gene: 11. The CDR3 totals 16 residues. Looked up from germline, CDR1 is SGDLS and CDR2 is YYNGEE. The CDR3 is CASSARQGGTGDTQYF. CDR3 in DNA: TGTGCCAGCAGCGCAAGACAGGGGGGGACGGGCGATACGCAGTATTTT.

This clone was observed a handful of times. The chain has TRBV4-1 and TRBJ2-7; D uncertain. V shed 1 base and J shed 0 bases, with 10 bases lying between them. The V gene's germline CDR1 is MGHRA and CDR2 YSYEKL. The length of the CDR3 is 15 residues. The chain's CDR3 is CASSQGGSHSYEQYF. DNA for the CDR3: TGCGCCAGCAGCCAAGGCGGATCTCACTCCTACGAGCAGTACTTC.

The rearrangement uses TRBV6-5 and TRBJ2-7, with 9 nucleotides matching TRBD1. Germline values: CDR1 MNHEY, CDR2 SVGAGI. The trim removed 5 bases at V and 1 base at J, leaving 3 bases unmatched. This CDR3 has 14 amino acids. DNA for the CDR3: TGTGCCAGCAGTCTCGGGACAGGGTCCTACGAGCAGTACTTC. This gives the protein CASSLGTGSYEQYF.

J is TRBJ2-7 and V is TRBV7-6, with no clear D. The length of the CDR3 is 13 residues. Per germline, CDR1 SGHVS and CDR2 FNYEAQ. The V end lost 3 bases, the J end lost 3 bases, and 9 bases lay between the germline ends. CDR3 DNA sequence: TGTGCCAGCAGCTTGGCCAGCGTCTACGAGCAGTACTTC. It specifies CASSLASVYEQYF.

This clone was detected only a few times. The rearrangement uses TRBV30 and TRBJ2-3; no clear D gene. The CDR3 contains 14 residues. Looked up from germline, CDR1 is GTSNPN and CDR2 is SVGIG (reference sequence). Trimming pared 2 bases from V and 0 bases from J, leaving 9 bases between. The CDR3 sequence is CAWSLVLSTDTQYF. CDR3 DNA sequence: TGTGCCTGGAGTTTAGTACTAAGCACAGATACGCAGTATTTT.

This clone was seen only a few times. The V call is TRBV5-5, the J call TRBJ1-1; 7 bases line up with TRBD1. CDR3 length: 16 residues. The junction had 11 bases not matched to a gene; V was cut back by 3 bases and J by 3 bases. Germline V gene sequence: CDR1 SGHKS, CDR2 YYEKEE (reference sequence). In nucleotides, the CDR3 is TGTGCCAGCAGCTCCTTCACAGGGGCTTGGGACACTGAAGCTTTCTTT. Protein product: CASSSFTGAWDTEAFF.

V gene TRBV5-5 combines with J gene TRBJ2-7, with a possible D match to TRBD1 (5 bases). Germline CDR1 reads SGHKS; CDR2 reads YYEKEE (reference sequence). Trimming removed 6 bases at V and 5 bases at J, with 24 bases between. The CDR3 loop spans 16 amino acids. CDR3 nucleotide sequence: TGTGCCAGCACCCTTATACCAGGCCCCCAGGGCCACGAGCAGTACTTC. Translated: CASTLIPGPQGHEQYF.

This chain uses TRBV5-1 with TRBJ2-1, with 8 bases matching TRBD1. Germline V gene data show CDR1 as SGHRS and CDR2 as YFSETQ. The V segment lost 3 bases and the J segment 8 bases; nucleotides outside the gene matches: 13. This CDR3 is 16 amino acids long. The CDR3: CASSSRGLPSEDEQFF. Written as DNA, the CDR3 is TGCGCCAGCAGCTCCAGGGGGCTCCCCTCGGAGGATGAGCAGTTCTTC. The full variable domain, rest sourced from reference TRBV5-1 and TRBJ2-1, is KAGVTQTPRYLIKTRGQQVTLSCSPISGHRSVSWYQQTPGQGLQFLFEYFSETQRNKGNFPGRFSGRQFSNSRSEMNVSTLELGDSALYLCASSSRGLPSEDEQFFGPGTRLTVL.

The chain carries TRBV6-5 and TRBJ1-2; perhaps TRBD1 as D (5 bases). The CDR3 runs to 15 residues. V lost 5 bases to trimming and J lost 2 bases, with 15 bases between them. CDR1 and CDR2 (germline): MNHEY, SVGAGI. The CDR3 DNA sequence: TGTGCCAGCAGTCGCTCGGGGGGAGGAAACTATGGCTACACCTTC. Residues: CASSRSGGGNYGYTF.

The V and J genes are TRBV5-1 and TRBJ1-4; TRBD1 matches 8 bases. Germline CDR1 and CDR2: SGHRS and YFSETQ. The CDR3 runs 14 residues. Germline trimming cut 5 bases from V and 7 bases from J; bases unmatched to any gene: 7. The CDR3 region is CASRLQGAGEKLFF. CDR3 sequence (DNA): TGCGCCAGCAGACTTCAGGGGGCAGGTGAAAAACTGTTTTTT.

A single count supports this clone. The gene calls are TRBV7-9 and TRBJ2-5; 9 bases are shared with TRBD1. After removal of 2 bases from V and 4 bases from J, the junction contained 5 bases not matched to a gene. Per the germline V gene, CDR1 is SEHNR and CDR2 is FQNEAQ (reference sequence). This CDR3 contains 15 residues. In DNA form, the CDR3 reads TGTGCCAGCAGCTTACTAACAGGGGGCGCAGAGACCCAGTACTTC. It translates to CASSLLTGGAETQYF.

V gene TRBV4-3 combines with J gene TRBJ2-3; TRBD2 aligns across 9 bases. The CDR3 length is 15 residues. V was pared by 2 bases and J by 5 bases, with 5 bases of the junction left unmatched. Germline values: CDR1 LGHNA, CDR2 YSLEER. For the CDR3, the DNA is TGCGCCAGCAGCCAAAGAGCGGGAGGCCAAGATACGCAGTATTTT. Its protein is CASSQRAGGQDTQYF.

In this sample, this clone turned up a few times. Other DNA sequences in the sample encode the same CDR3. This rearrangement joins TRBV18 to TRBJ1-5; no clear D. The CDR3 is made up of 13 amino acids. Germline assignment: CDR1 KGHSH and CDR2 LQKENI. Trimming removed 3 bases at V and 5 bases at J, with 8 bases between. CDR3 loop: CASSPLEDQPQHF. The CDR3 DNA reads TGTGCCAGCTCACCTTTGGAGGATCAGCCCCAGCATTTT.

The rearrangement uses TRBV28 and TRBJ2-1; 10 nucleotides align to TRBD2. The V and J ends lost 4 bases and 7 bases, in that order; junction bases with no gene match: 7. CDR3 length: 15 residues. Germline loops: CDR1 MDHEN, CDR2 SYDVKM. DNA of the CDR3: TGTGCCAGCAGTTCCTTAGCGGGAGGAGTAAATGAGCAGTTCTTC. It yields the protein CASSSLAGGVNEQFF.

The chain links TRBV6-5 to TRBJ2-1; 9 nucleotides align to TRBD2. The V segment lost 0 bases and the J segment 4 bases; nucleotides outside the gene matches: 4. This CDR3 contains 16 residues. The germline gives CDR1 MNHEY, CDR2 SVGAGI. The CDR3 DNA reads as TGTGCCAGCAGTTACTCAGCTAGCGGGGCATACAATGAGCAGTTCTTC. Protein: CASSYSASGAYNEQFF.

The V and J genes are TRBV28 and TRBJ1-5; TRBD1 might be the D (6 bases). The germline CDR1 and CDR2 sequences are MDHEN and SYDVKM. The CDR3 totals 13 residues. Trimming pared 6 bases from V and 4 bases from J, leaving 10 bases between. CDR3 amino acids: CASSIGGNQPQHF. In nucleotides, the CDR3 is TGTGCCAGCAGCATAGGGGGAAATCAGCCCCAGCATTTT.

This clone appeared a single time. The chain has TRBV28 and TRBJ1-1, with 8 bases fitting TRBD1. This CDR3 has 14 residues. V dropped 3 bases and J dropped 5; count of bases not matched to a gene: 5. The germline V gene has CDR1 MDHEN and CDR2 SYDVKM. CDR3 loop: CASSFGDRHTEAFF. The CDR3 nucleotides read TGTGCCAGCAGTTTTGGGGACAGGCATACTGAAGCTTTCTTT. The variable domain in full, with the rest retrieved from reference TRBV28 and TRBJ1-1, is DVKVTQSSRYLVKRTGEKVFLECVQDMDHENMFWYRQDPGLGLRLIYFSYDVKMKEKGDIPEGYSVSREKKERFSLILESASTNQTSMYLCASSFGDRHTEAFFGQGTRLTVV.

CDR3 DNA: TGTGCCAGCAGCTCCGGACTAGGTGGGGGGACCCAGTACTTC. This encodes CASSSGLGGGTQYF. J is TRBJ2-5 and V is TRBV5-4; 7 nucleotides line up with TRBD2. The length of the CDR3 is 14 residues. Germline trimming cut 3 bases from V and 7 bases from J; bases unmatched to any gene: 9. Per germline, CDR1 SGHNT and CDR2 YYREEE (reference sequence).